This entry lists 19 T cell receptor beta chains sequenced from one sample in a study of long-term antiretroviral therapy in people with HIV. Assay version v3.0 of immunoSEQ was used, and it was run at survey level. The method was immunoSEQ multiplex PCR; TCRdb's version includes in-frame clones alone and lacks a portion of them. Here the sample spans tens of thousands of clones, roughly nine tenths being singletons. Sequencing was performed on unsorted PBMCs, taken around 5 years before starting antiretroviral therapy. The receptor source for this set is a man between 50 and 59 years old with HIV.

CDR3 sequence reads: CASSLAARGRQGTQYF. Written as DNA, the CDR3 is TGCGCCAGCAGCTTGGCCGCTCGGGGGCGACAAGGTACGCAGTATTTT. This chain connects TRBV5-1 to TRBJ2-3; the D call may be TRBD1 or TRBD2 (6 bases each). CDR3 size: 16 residues. Between the trimmed V and J ends, which lost 0 bases and 8 bases, there was a span of 19 bases. The germline gives CDR1 SGHRS, CDR2 YFSETQ.

The chain couples TRBV10-3 to TRBJ2-5, with D perhaps matching TRBD1 (6 bases). Trimming pared 4 bases from V and 5 bases from J, leaving 11 bases between. CDR3 length equals 13 residues. Germline lookup yields CDR1 ENHRY and CDR2 SYGVKD. The CDR3 sequence: CAISAGGQETQYF. DNA of the CDR3: TGTGCCATCAGTGCTGGGGGCCAGGAGACCCAGTACTTC.

V usage is TRBV5-1 and J usage is TRBJ2-1; the match to TRBD2 covers 9 bases. The ends lost 6 bases at V and 6 bases at J; junction bases unmatched: 16. Per the germline V gene, CDR1 is SGHRS and CDR2 is YFSETQ. The CDR3 totals 17 residues. DNA for the CDR3: TGCGCCAGCACCCTCTTCCCCGGCGGGGGGGCGCCCAATGAGCAGTTCTTC. Translated, it gives CASTLFPGGGAPNEQFF.

This clone was seen a single time. The genes are TRBV9 and TRBJ2-2; the D is unclear. Germline CDR1 is SGDLS and CDR2 is YYNGEE. This CDR3 is built from 13 residues. V was cut by 0 bases and J by 6 bases, with 6 bases left in between. The CDR3: CASSVDGPGELFF. In DNA form, the CDR3 reads TGTGCCAGCAGCGTAGACGGTCCCGGGGAGCTGTTTTTT.

The chain recombines TRBV7-9 with TRBJ2-3; D is uncertain. V lost 5 bases to trimming and J lost 0 bases, with 12 bases between them. The germline V gene has CDR1 SEHNR and CDR2 FQNEAQ (reference sequence). The CDR3 length is 15 residues. CDR3 DNA sequence: TGTGCCAGCAGCCCTACCCGAGCTAGCACAGATACGCAGTATTTT. This sequence encodes CASSPTRASTDTQYF. Full variable domain (remainder filled in from reference TRBV7-9 and TRBJ2-3): DTGVSQNPRHKITKRGQNVTFRCDPISEHNRLYWYRQTLGQGPEFLTYFQNEAQLEKSRLLSDRFSAERPKGSFSTLEIQRTEQGDSAMYLCASSPTRASTDTQYFGPGTRLTVL.

The V gene is TRBV2, the J gene TRBJ2-7, with TRBD1 identical over 7 bases. The CDR3 runs 12 residues. The germline V gene encodes CDR1 SNHLY and CDR2 FYNNEI. J lost 5 bases, V lost 6 bases, and 4 bases had no gene match. CDR3: CASRHQGDEQYF. The CDR3 DNA reads as TGTGCCAGCAGGCACCAGGGGGACGAGCAGTACTTC.

The chain employs TRBV5-5 and TRBJ2-3, with 15 bases matching TRBD2. CDR3 length equals 17 residues. V gave up 3 bases and J gave up 4 bases; unmatched junction bases: 6. The germline V gene encodes CDR1 SGHKS and CDR2 YYEKEE (reference sequence). CDR3 coding DNA: TGTGCCAGCAGCTCCGGACTAGCGGGAGGGGCCCCAGATACGCAGTATTTT. Translating it yields CASSSGLAGGAPDTQYF.

The chain links TRBV5-1 to TRBJ2-7; D possibly corresponds to TRBD2 (6 bases). V was trimmed by 4 bases and J by 0 bases, leaving 11 bases between them. The length of the CDR3 is 14 residues. CDR1 SGHRS and CDR2 YFSETQ come from the germline V gene. CDR3 coding DNA: TGCGCCAGCAGCACGGTGGGAGGCTCCTACGAGCAGTACTTC. Translation: CASSTVGGSYEQYF.

The chain recombines TRBV6-4 with TRBJ1-4; D gene uncertain. Trimming cost V 4 bases and J 6 bases, with 21 bases left between them. The CDR3 runs to 17 residues. Per the germline V gene, CDR1 is MRHNA and CDR2 is SNTAGT. The CDR3 DNA reads TGTGCCAGCAGTGTTGGCTCCGAGAAGGGAAGTGATGAAAAACTGTTTTTT. Translating it yields CASSVGSEKGSDEKLFF.

This clone was observed a single time. This chain connects TRBV5-1 to TRBJ1-2; no firm D call. This CDR3 region has 12 residues. CDR1 SGHRS and CDR2 YFSETQ come from the germline V gene. V lost 0 bases and J lost 6, with 6 bases in between. The chain's CDR3 is CASSLDAHGYTF. CDR3 DNA: TGCGCCAGCAGCTTGGACGCACATGGCTACACCTTC.

V is TRBV7-9 and J is TRBJ1-4; D might be TRBD1 (6 bases). The CDR3 consists of 15 residues. Germline CDR1 is SEHNR and CDR2 is FQNEAQ (reference sequence). Trimming left V 1 base short and J 8 bases short, with 14 bases between. The CDR3 region has the DNA TGTGCCAGCAGCTTAGGGGTAGGGGGTGTCGAAAAACTGTTTTTT. Its protein product is CASSLGVGGVEKLFF.

This chain joins TRBV11-1 and TRBJ2-7; D is possibly TRBD2 (6 bases). The ends were cut back, 5 bases at V and 4 bases at J, with 21 bases in the middle. The CDR3 contains 16 residues. The germline gives CDR1 SGHAT, CDR2 FQDESV (reference sequence). As DNA, the CDR3 is TGTGCCAGCAGCCCCCTTGCGGGGCCCGGGTTATACGAGCAGTACTTC. Protein sequence: CASSPLAGPGLYEQYF.

The gene calls are TRBV9 and TRBJ1-1; the D gene is possibly TRBD1 (5 bases). The CDR3 has 13 residues. CDR1 SGDLS and CDR2 YYNGEE come from the germline V gene. V was trimmed by 3 bases and J by 4 bases, leaving 10 bases between them. The CDR3 DNA reads TGTGCCAGCAGCGCTCGGGACGTCACTGAAGCTTTCTTT. Translated: CASSARDVTEAFF.

V gene TRBV10-1 combines with J gene TRBJ2-1, with D perhaps matching TRBD1 or TRBD2 (5 bases each). CDR1 is WNHNN, CDR2 SYGVQD, per germline (reference sequence). With 1 base removed from V and 6 bases from J, the gap between germline ends came to 7 bases. The CDR3 has 13 amino acids. In nucleotides, the CDR3 is TGCGCCAGCAGTGAGTGGGGGTTCAATGAGCAGTTCTTC. Translation gives CASSEWGFNEQFF.

The chain employs TRBV5-1 and TRBJ1-3; D unclear. CDR1 is SGHRS and CDR2 is YFSETQ in the germline V gene. The CDR3 is made up of 16 amino acids. With 4 bases removed from V and 1 base from J, the gap between germline ends came to 15 bases. The CDR3 DNA sequence: TGCGCCAGCAGCCCGGAACTGGGTACATCTGGAAACACCATATATTTT. Its translation is CASSPELGTSGNTIYF.

The rearrangement uses TRBV10-3 and TRBJ1-1, with 7 bases identical to TRBD1. CDR1 and CDR2 (germline): ENHRY, SYGVKD. The V and J ends lost 2 bases and 3 bases, in that order; junction bases with no gene match: 6. CDR3 length equals 15 residues. The CDR3 bases are TGTGCCATCAGTGAGAGAGGGGGCGCGGACACTGAAGCTTTCTTT. Translated: CAISERGGADTEAFF.

For the CDR3, the DNA is TGTGCCAGCAGGCTGGACGCGAGAAGCTCCTACAATGAGCAGTTCTTC. The encoded protein is CASRLDARSSYNEQFF. The V call is TRBV28, the J call TRBJ2-1; unclear D gene. CDR1 MDHEN and CDR2 SYDVKM come from the germline V gene. Trimming left V 6 bases short and J 0 bases short, with 15 bases between. The CDR3 length is 16 residues.

There are a few counts of this clone. The chain combines TRBV5-1 with TRBJ2-1; TRBD1 matches at 7 bases. V lost 5 bases to trimming and J lost 2 bases; unmatched junction nucleotides: 4. The germline V gene has CDR1 SGHRS and CDR2 YFSETQ. CDR3 size: 14 residues. The CDR3 region has the DNA TGCGCCAGCAGTCATGGGACAGCCTACAATGAGCAGTTCTTC. Protein sequence: CASSHGTAYNEQFF.

The chain employs TRBV28 and TRBJ1-4, with unresolved D. Trimming pared 3 bases from V and 5 bases from J, leaving 19 bases between. Germline-derived CDR1 and CDR2 are MDHEN and SYDVKM. This CDR3 has 17 amino acids. The CDR3 is CASSFGSGPVLNEKLFF. In nucleotides, the CDR3 is TGTGCCAGCAGTTTTGGATCCGGCCCGGTTCTAAATGAAAAACTGTTTTTT.